The 30 T cell receptor beta chains below were found in one sample sequenced in a study of blood T cell repertoires in COVID-19. The assay was immunoSEQ multiplex PCR, and TCRdb's table has in-frame clones only and misses some. The profile shows approximately 350,000 clones, about 89% of them singletons. Sequenced: peripheral blood. Receptors were obtained from a woman aged 30 to 39 with COVID-19, enrolled during active disease.

The chain has TRBV10-2 and TRBJ2-7, with D possibly TRBD2 on 5 matching bases. The CDR3 is 15 amino acids. Looked up from germline, CDR1 is WSHSY and CDR2 is SAAADI. V was pared by 5 bases and J by 4 bases, with 18 bases between. CDR3 bases: TGCGCCAGCAGTCGGGGTGGGAGTTCGGTTTACGAGCAGTACGTC. As protein: CASSRGGSSVYEQYV.

This chain links TRBV4-2 with TRBJ2-1; 9 nucleotides agree with TRBD1. CDR1 and CDR2 (germline): LGHNA, YNFKEQ. V gave up 1 base and J gave up 5 bases; unmatched junction bases: 12. This CDR3 region has 18 residues. The CDR3 reads CASSQVRGQGSIDNEQFF. CDR3 nucleotides: TGTGCCAGCAGCCAAGTCCGGGGACAGGGCTCGATAGACAATGAGCAGTTCTTC.

In DNA form, the CDR3 reads TGTGCCAGCAGCTTAGACGGGATCGATGAAGCTTTCTTT. This gives the protein CASSLDGIDEAFF. J is TRBJ1-1 and V is TRBV7-6; D not resolved. Germline loops: CDR1 SGHVS, CDR2 FNYEAQ. V was shortened by 1 base and J by 7 bases, with 10 bases between the two germline ends. CDR3 length equals 13 residues.

The V gene is TRBV6-2 or TRBV6-3, the J gene TRBJ2-6, with no clear D. The CDR3 spans 17 residues. Germline V gene lookup returns CDR1 MNHEY and CDR2 SVGEGT. V lost 5 bases to trimming and J lost 0 bases, with 14 bases between them. CDR3 residues: CASSPPQTVSGANVLTF. CDR3 DNA: TGTGCCAGCAGTCCCCCACAGACGGTCTCTGGGGCCAACGTCCTGACTTTC.

The chain combines TRBV9 with TRBJ2-1, with D maybe TRBD2 (6 bases). The CDR3 consists of 16 residues. CDR1 and CDR2 (germline): SGDLS, YYNGEE. V lost 7 bases and J lost 4, with 21 bases in between. The CDR3 loop reads CASARGQGGTYNEQFF. CDR3 nucleotides: TGTGCCAGCGCGAGGGGTCAGGGCGGGACTTACAATGAGCAGTTCTTC.

This chain links TRBV7-2 with TRBJ1-2; perhaps TRBD1 as D (6 bases). The CDR3 runs 16 residues. V dropped 4 bases and J dropped 6 bases, with 21 bases sitting between them. The germline CDR1 and CDR2 sequences are SGHTA and FQGNSA. The CDR3, as DNA: TGTGCCAGCAGCTCCAACCCGTTGGGGCCAGGGGATGGCTACACCTTC. It translates to CASSSNPLGPGDGYTF. Drawing the rest from reference TRBV7-2 and TRBJ1-2, the complete variable domain is GAGVSQSPSNKVTEKGKDVELRCDPISGHTALYWYRQSLGQGLEFLIYFQGNSAPDKSGLPSDRFSAERTGGSVSTLTIQRTQQEDSAVYLCASSSNPLGPGDGYTFGSGTRLTVV.

Worth noting for this clone: Within the sample, other DNA sequences also encode this same CDR3. The chain carries TRBV3-1 (or the pseudogene TRBV3-2) and TRBJ2-7, with 11 positions matching TRBD2. This CDR3 is built from 15 residues. V lost 1 base to trimming and J lost 1 base; unmatched junction nucleotides: 0. Looked up from germline, CDR1 is LGHDT and CDR2 is YNNKEL (reference sequence). DNA of the CDR3: TGTGCCAGCAGCCAAGGGACTAGCGGGTCCTACGAGCAGTACGTC. Translated: CASSQGTSGSYEQYV.

This rearrangement joins TRBV18 to TRBJ2-1; 12 bases agree with TRBD2. The CDR3 is made up of 16 amino acids. In germline, CDR1 is KGHSH, CDR2 LQKENI. V was pared by 3 bases and J by 7 bases, with 7 bases of the junction left unmatched. The CDR3 is CASSPGLAGRGNEQFF. CDR3 bases: TGTGCCAGCTCACCGGGACTAGCGGGCCGAGGGAATGAGCAGTTCTTC.

The V call is TRBV6-5, the J call TRBJ2-7; tentative D call: TRBD1 (6 bases). The CDR3 is made up of 14 amino acids. Germline CDR1 reads MNHEY; CDR2 reads SVGAGI. The V gene lost 10 bases and the J gene lost 2 bases, with 18 bases spanning the gap. For the CDR3, the DNA is TGTGCCACCGCGAAAGACAGGTTCCCCTACGAGCAGTACTTC. This translates into CATAKDRFPYEQYF.

The table lists this clone with a count of one. The chain carries TRBV24-1 and TRBJ2-1; 11 bases match TRBD1. V shed 0 bases and J 0 bases; nucleotides not matched to a gene: 12. The CDR3 covers 21 residues. Germline V gene sequence: CDR1 KGHDR, CDR2 SFDVKD. CDR3 DNA sequence: TGTGCCACCAGTGATTTGTACATCCGGGACAGGGGGGTAAGCTCCTACAATGAGCAGTTCTTC. Protein product: CATSDLYIRDRGVSSYNEQFF.

This clone was found once. V is TRBV7-6 and J is TRBJ2-5; 9 bases align to TRBD2. The germline V gene has CDR1 SGHVS and CDR2 FNYEAQ. V was pared by 5 bases and J by 1 base, with 8 bases of the junction left unmatched. The length of the CDR3 is 16 residues. CDR3 bases: TGTGCCAGCAGCCCCTATAGCGGGGGTCCCCAAGAGACCCAGTACTTC. This codes for CASSPYSGGPQETQYF.

This chain uses TRBV3-1 (or the pseudogene TRBV3-2) with TRBJ2-1, with 10 bases that match TRBD1. The germline V gene has CDR1 LGHDT and CDR2 YNNKEL (reference sequence). J lost 7 bases, V lost 1 base, and 7 bases had no gene match. The CDR3 spans 16 residues. CDR3 nucleotides: TGTGCCAGCAGCCAAGGGGAGGTGGGACAGGGGAATGAGCAGTTCTTC. This encodes CASSQGEVGQGNEQFF.

The chain employs TRBV19 and TRBJ2-5, with D possibly TRBD1 on 5 matching bases. CDR1 is LNHDA, CDR2 SQIVND, per germline (reference sequence). The CDR3 is made up of 14 amino acids. V lost 3 bases and J 5 bases, leaving 13 bases between the germline ends. The DNA for the CDR3 is TGTGCCAGTAGTATGGGGCTGGCTGCGGAGACCCAGTACTTC. Translated: CASSMGLAAETQYF.

This sequence joins TRBV11-3 and TRBJ2-2; D is unclear. There are 16 residues in the CDR3. The V gene's germline CDR1 is SGHNT and CDR2 YENEEA. Between the trimmed V and J ends, which lost 5 bases and 3 bases, there was a span of 16 bases. This CDR3 is CASSRLFPYYTGELFF. Here the CDR3 DNA reads TGTGCCAGCAGCCGCCTCTTCCCTTACTACACCGGGGAGCTGTTTTTT.

V usage is TRBV19 and J usage is TRBJ1-5, with D possibly TRBD1 on 6 matching bases. The germline CDR1 and CDR2 sequences are LNHDA and SQIVND (reference sequence). The CDR3 is 15 residues long. Deletions cut 8 bases from V and 3 bases from J, with 17 bases between. CDR3 in DNA: TGTGCCAGTTCGCGGGGGCAGCTAAACAATCAGCCCCAGCATTTT. Translated, it gives CASSRGQLNNQPQHF.

This chain connects TRBV21-1 to TRBJ2-6; no check of the table's D call, TRBD1, against the DNA was made. TRBV21-1 is noted as a pseudogene. The CDR3 has 18 amino acids. The CDR3 nucleotides read TGTGCCAGCAGCAGCCGACAGGTGAGAGGGTGTGGGGCCAACGTCCTGACTTTC. Translation gives CASSSRQVRGCGANVLTF.

The chain is built from TRBV7-2 and TRBJ1-2, with no clear D. V was shortened by 0 bases and J by 6 bases, with 11 bases between the two germline ends. CDR3 length equals 14 residues. The germline gives CDR1 SGHTA, CDR2 FQGNSA. Written as DNA, the CDR3 is TGTGCCAGCAGCTTAGCAACCGGTGTCGATGGCTACACCTTC. Protein sequence: CASSLATGVDGYTF. Together with reference TRBV7-2 and TRBJ1-2, the CDR3 gives the full variable domain: GAGVSQSPSNKVTEKGKDVELRCDPISGHTALYWYRQSLGQGLEFLIYFQGNSAPDKSGLPSDRFSAERTGGSVSTLTIQRTQQEDSAVYLCASSLATGVDGYTFGSGTRLTVV.

This chain joins TRBV6-5 and TRBJ1-2, with D hard to call. Per germline, CDR1 MNHEY and CDR2 SVGAGI. The CDR3 extends over 13 amino acids. V was pared by 2 bases and J by 5 bases, with 9 bases between. The CDR3, as DNA: TGTGCCAGCAGTTACGGAGGCGAATATGGCTACACCTTC. Translated, it gives CASSYGGEYGYTF.

The CDR3, as DNA: TGTGCCAGCAGTTTATCCCGGGACAGGGCGAACACCGGGGAGCTGTTTTTT. The encoded protein is CASSLSRDRANTGELFF. The rearrangement links TRBV27 to TRBJ2-2; the match to TRBD1 covers 9 bases. Germline assignment: CDR1 MNHEY and CDR2 SMNVEV (reference sequence). With V trimmed by 0 bases and J by 0 bases, 2 bases remained unmatched. The CDR3 sequence is 17 residues long.

This clone was recorded many times. The CDR3 coding sequence is TGCGCCAGCAGCCAGCGGACAGGACCCTACGAGCAGTACTTC. This encodes CASSQRTGPYEQYF. The chain couples TRBV4-3 to TRBJ2-7; 7 positions agree with TRBD1. CDR1 is LGHNA, CDR2 YSLEER, per germline. V gave up 3 bases and J gave up 2 bases; unmatched junction bases: 4. This CDR3 comprises 14 residues.

This sequence joins TRBV7-2 and TRBJ1-1, with 8 positions matching TRBD1. The CDR3 covers 14 residues. Germline V gene lookup returns CDR1 SGHTA and CDR2 FQGNSA. The junction had 9 bases not matched to a gene; V was cut back by 6 bases and J by 6 bases. The DNA of the CDR3 is TGTGCCAGCAGACCGTCCGGACAGGGCCCTGAAGCTTTCTTT. The encoded protein is CASRPSGQGPEAFF.

CDR3 region: CASSVAGQYSPLHF. Written as DNA, the CDR3 is TGTGCCAGCAGCGTGGCTGGACAGTATTCACCCCTCCACTTT. This sequence joins TRBV9 and TRBJ1-6; D possibly corresponds to TRBD1 (6 bases). Germline CDR1 and CDR2: SGDLS and YYNGEE. The CDR3 extends over 14 amino acids. Trimming took off 2 bases at V and 8 bases at J, with 11 bases between the two ends.

The V call is TRBV28, the J call TRBJ2-2; D is uncertain. The V gene lost 7 bases and the J gene lost 1 base, with 7 bases spanning the gap. Germline V gene data show CDR1 as MDHEN and CDR2 as SYDVKM. CDR3 length equals 13 residues. The CDR3 reads CASNQRNTGELFF. The DNA for the CDR3 is TGTGCCAGCAACCAGCGGAACACCGGGGAGCTGTTTTTT.

This sequence joins TRBV19 and TRBJ1-3; D call uncertain. Germline V gene lookup returns CDR1 LNHDA and CDR2 SQIVND (reference sequence). V was pared by 8 bases and J by 0 bases, with 11 bases between. The CDR3 covers 14 residues. The CDR3 coding sequence is TGTGCCAGTGCATGGAGCTTCTCTGGAAACACCATATATTTT. This gives the protein CASAWSFSGNTIYF.

The rearrangement uses TRBV4-1 and TRBJ2-3; D remains ambiguous. V was clipped by 2 bases and J by 3 bases, with 9 bases between them. Germline-derived CDR1 and CDR2 are MGHRA and YSYEKL. The CDR3 covers 14 residues. CDR3 DNA sequence: TGCGCCAGCAGCCAACCGCTAGTGACAGATACGCAGTATTTT. Protein: CASSQPLVTDTQYF.

This clone showed up just a few times. The chain links TRBV7-9 to TRBJ2-3; 7 nucleotides align to TRBD2. With V trimmed by 5 bases and J by 3 bases, 8 bases remained unmatched. CDR3 length equals 15 residues. Germline CDR1 SEHNR, CDR2 FQNEAQ (reference sequence). CDR3 region: CASSPAGSGTDTQYF. Written as DNA, the CDR3 is TGTGCCAGCAGCCCAGCGGGATCGGGGACAGATACGCAGTATTTT.

The chain recombines TRBV28 with TRBJ1-2; 7 bases align to TRBD1. The germline V gene has CDR1 MDHEN and CDR2 SYDVKM. V trimming: 6 bases; J trimming: 6 bases; junction bases outside the gene matches: 7. The CDR3 is 13 residues long. This CDR3 reads CASRPGQLDGYTF. The CDR3 DNA reads TGTGCCAGCAGGCCGGGACAGTTGGATGGCTACACCTTC.

The rearrangement links TRBV28 to TRBJ1-5, with TRBD1 as a possible D gene (5 bases). The CDR3 totals 14 residues. The germline CDR1 and CDR2 sequences are MDHEN and SYDVKM. V lost 11 bases to trimming and J lost 7 bases, with 21 bases between them. CDR3 sequence (DNA): TGTGCCGGCACTAAGGCCTGGGGGGGGCAGCCCCAGCATTTT. It encodes CAGTKAWGGQPQHF. The whole variable domain, filled in from reference TRBV28 and TRBJ1-5, reads DVKVTQSSRYLVKRTGEKVFLECVQDMDHENMFWYRQDPGLGLRLIYFSYDVKMKEKGDIPEGYSVSREKKERFSLILESASTNQTSMYLCAGTKAWGGQPQHFGDGTRLSIL.

This sequence joins TRBV28 and TRBJ1-6; D is unresolved. CDR3 size: 15 residues. Trimming shortened V by 2 bases and J by 10 bases, and 15 bases separated the two germline ends. Germline lookup yields CDR1 MDHEN and CDR2 SYDVKM. In DNA form, the CDR3 reads TGTGCCAGCAGTTTAGGATGGGTGCGGGAGTCACCCCTCCACTTT. This codes for CASSLGWVRESPLHF.

As concerns this clone: One end of the junction fails to match germline, which may point to a read error. The CDR3 spells CARSDRAGGAGELFF. DNA of the CDR3: TGCGCCCGCAGCGATCGGGCCGGGGGGGCCGGGGAGCTGTTTTTT. The V and J genes are TRBV5-1 and TRBJ2-2; 8 positions match TRBD2. This CDR3 is 15 amino acids long. The germline CDR1 and CDR2 sequences are SGHRS and YFSETQ.